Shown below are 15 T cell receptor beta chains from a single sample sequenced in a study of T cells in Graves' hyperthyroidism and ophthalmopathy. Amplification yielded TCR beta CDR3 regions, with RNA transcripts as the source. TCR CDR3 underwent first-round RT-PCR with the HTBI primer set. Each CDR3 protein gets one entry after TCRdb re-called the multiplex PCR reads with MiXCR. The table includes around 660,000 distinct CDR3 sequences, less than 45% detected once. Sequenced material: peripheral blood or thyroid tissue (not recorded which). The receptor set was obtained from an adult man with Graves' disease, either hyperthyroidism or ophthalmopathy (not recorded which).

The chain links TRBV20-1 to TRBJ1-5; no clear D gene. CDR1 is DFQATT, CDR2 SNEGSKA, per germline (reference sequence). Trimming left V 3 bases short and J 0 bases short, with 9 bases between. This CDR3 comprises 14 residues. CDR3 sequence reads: CSASPAYSNQPQHF. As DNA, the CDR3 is TGCAGTGCTAGCCCCGCGTATAGCAATCAGCCCCAGCATTTT.

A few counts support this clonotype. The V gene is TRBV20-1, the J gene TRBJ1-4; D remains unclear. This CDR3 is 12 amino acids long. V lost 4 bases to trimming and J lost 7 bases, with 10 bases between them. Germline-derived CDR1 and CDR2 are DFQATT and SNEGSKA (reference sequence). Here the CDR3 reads CSAIDGREKLFF. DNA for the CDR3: TGCAGTGCTATTGACGGTCGTGAAAAACTGTTTTTT.

CDR3 DNA: TGTGCCAGCAGCCAAACTGTGTGGAGGGGGTGCGAGCAGTACTTC. This encodes CASSQTVWRGCEQYF. The J gene is TRBJ2-7, the V gene TRBV14, with D perhaps matching TRBD1 or TRBD2 (6 bases each). Germline lookup yields CDR1 SGHDN and CDR2 FVKESK. The CDR3 runs 15 residues. V was shortened by 2 bases and J by 6 bases, with 17 bases between the two germline ends.

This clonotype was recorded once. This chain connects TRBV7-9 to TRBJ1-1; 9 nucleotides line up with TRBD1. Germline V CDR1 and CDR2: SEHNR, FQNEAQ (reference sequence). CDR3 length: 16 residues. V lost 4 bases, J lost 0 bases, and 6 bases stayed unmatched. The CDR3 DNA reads TGTGCCAGCAGCTCTATAGGGACAGGGATGAACACTGAAGCTTTCTTT. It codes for CASSSIGTGMNTEAFF. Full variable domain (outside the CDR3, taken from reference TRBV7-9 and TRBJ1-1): DTGVSQNPRHKITKRGQNVTFRCDPISEHNRLYWYRQTLGQGPEFLTYFQNEAQLEKSRLLSDRFSAERPKGSFSTLEIQRTEQGDSAMYLCASSSIGTGMNTEAFFGQGTRLTVV.

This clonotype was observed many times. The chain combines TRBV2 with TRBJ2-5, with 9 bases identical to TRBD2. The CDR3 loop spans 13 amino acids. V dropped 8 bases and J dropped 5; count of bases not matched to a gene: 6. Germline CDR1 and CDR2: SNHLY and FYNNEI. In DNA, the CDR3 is TGTGCCAGCCTGGGACTAGCAGGCGAGACCCAGTACTTC. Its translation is CASLGLAGETQYF.

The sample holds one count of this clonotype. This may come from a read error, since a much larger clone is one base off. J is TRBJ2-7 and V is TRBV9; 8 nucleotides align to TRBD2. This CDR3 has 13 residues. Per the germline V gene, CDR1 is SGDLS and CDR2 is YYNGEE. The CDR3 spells CASSLTGGREQCF. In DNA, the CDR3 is TGTGCCAGCAGCCTCACGGGGGGGCGCGAGCAGTGCTTC.

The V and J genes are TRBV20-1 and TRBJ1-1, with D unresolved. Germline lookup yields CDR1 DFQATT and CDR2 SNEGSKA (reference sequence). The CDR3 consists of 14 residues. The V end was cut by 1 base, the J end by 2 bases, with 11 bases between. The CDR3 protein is CSARVVAGNTEAFF. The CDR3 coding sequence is TGCAGTGCTAGAGTGGTGGCTGGAAACACTGAAGCTTTCTTT.

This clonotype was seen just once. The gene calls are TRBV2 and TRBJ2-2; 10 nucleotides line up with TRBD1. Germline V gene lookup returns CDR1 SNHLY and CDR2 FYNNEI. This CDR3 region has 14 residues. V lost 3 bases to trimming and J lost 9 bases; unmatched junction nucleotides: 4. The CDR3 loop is CASSEGTGARELFF. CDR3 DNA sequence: TGTGCCAGCAGTGAGGGGACAGGGGCCAGGGAGCTGTTTTTT. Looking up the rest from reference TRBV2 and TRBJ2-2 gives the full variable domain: EPEVTQTPSHQVTQMGQEVILRCVPISNHLYFYWYRQILGQKVEFLVSFYNNEISEKSEIFDDQFSVERPDGSNFTLKIRSTKLEDSAMYFCASSEGTGARELFFGEGSRLTVL.

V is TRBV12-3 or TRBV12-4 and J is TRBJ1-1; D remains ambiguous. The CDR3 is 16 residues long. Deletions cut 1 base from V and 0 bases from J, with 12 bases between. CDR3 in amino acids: CASSLGKVGMNTEAFF. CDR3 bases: TGTGCCAGCAGTTTAGGGAAGGTTGGTATGAACACTGAAGCTTTCTTT.

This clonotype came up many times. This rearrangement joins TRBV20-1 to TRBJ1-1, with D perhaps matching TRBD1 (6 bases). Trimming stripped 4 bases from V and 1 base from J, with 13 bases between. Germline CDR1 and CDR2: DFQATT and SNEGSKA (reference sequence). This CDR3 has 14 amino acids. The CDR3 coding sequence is TGCAGTGCTATGACGGGACACCCGAACACTGAAGCTTTCTTT. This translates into CSAMTGHPNTEAFF.

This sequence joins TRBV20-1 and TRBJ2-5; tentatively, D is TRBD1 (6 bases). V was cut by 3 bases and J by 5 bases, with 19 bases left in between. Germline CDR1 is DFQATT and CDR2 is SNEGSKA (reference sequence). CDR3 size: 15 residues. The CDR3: CSARAGTTRRETQYF. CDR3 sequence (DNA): TGCAGTGCTAGGGCCGGGACAACTCGACGGGAGACCCAGTACTTC.

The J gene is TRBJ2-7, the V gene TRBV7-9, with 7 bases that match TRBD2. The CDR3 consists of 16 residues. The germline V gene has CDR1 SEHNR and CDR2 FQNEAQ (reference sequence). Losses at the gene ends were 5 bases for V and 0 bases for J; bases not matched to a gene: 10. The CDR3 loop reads CASSPISGKDSYEQYF. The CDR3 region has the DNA TGTGCCAGCAGCCCAATAAGCGGGAAGGACTCCTACGAGCAGTACTTC.

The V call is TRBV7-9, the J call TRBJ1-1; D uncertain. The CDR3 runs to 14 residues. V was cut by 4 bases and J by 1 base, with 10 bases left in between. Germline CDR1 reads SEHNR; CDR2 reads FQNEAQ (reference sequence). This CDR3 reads CASSSQEGNTEAFF. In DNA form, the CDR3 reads TGTGCCAGCAGCTCCCAGGAGGGGAACACTGAAGCTTTCTTT.

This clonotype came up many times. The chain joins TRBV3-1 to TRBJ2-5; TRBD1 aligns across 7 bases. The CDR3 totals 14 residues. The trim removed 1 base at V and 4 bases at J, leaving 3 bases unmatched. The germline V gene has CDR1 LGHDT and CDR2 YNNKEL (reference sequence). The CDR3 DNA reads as TGTGCCAGCAGCCAAGGGACAGGCCGAGAGACCCAGTACTTC. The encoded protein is CASSQGTGRETQYF.

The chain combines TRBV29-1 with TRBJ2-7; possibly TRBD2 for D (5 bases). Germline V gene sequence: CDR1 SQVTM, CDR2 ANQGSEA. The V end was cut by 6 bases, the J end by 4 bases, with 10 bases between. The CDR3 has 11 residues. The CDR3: CSVMGAYEQYF. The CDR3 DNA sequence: TGCAGCGTGATGGGAGCATACGAGCAGTACTTC.